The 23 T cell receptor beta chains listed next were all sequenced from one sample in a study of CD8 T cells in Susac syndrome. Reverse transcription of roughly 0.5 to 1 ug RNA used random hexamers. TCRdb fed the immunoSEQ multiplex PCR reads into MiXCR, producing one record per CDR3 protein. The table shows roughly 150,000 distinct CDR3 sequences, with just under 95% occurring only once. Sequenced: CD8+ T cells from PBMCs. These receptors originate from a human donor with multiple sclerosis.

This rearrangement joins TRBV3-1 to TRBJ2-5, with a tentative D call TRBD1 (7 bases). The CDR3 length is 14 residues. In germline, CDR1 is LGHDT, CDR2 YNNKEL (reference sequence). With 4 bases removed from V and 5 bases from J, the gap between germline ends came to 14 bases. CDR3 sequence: CASSPRQGGETQYF. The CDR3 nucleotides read TGTGCCAGCAGCCCCAGACAGGGAGGTGAGACCCAGTACTTC.

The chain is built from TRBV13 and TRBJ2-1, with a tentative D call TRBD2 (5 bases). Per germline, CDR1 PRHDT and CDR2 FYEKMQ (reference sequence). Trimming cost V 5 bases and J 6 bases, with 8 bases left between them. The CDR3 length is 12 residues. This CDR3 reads CASSLEGNEQFF. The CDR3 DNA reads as TGTGCCAGCAGCCTAGAGGGCAATGAGCAGTTCTTC.

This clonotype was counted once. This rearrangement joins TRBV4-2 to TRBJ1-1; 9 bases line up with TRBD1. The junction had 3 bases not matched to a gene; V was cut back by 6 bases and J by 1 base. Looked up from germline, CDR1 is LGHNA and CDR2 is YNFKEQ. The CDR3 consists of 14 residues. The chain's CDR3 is CASRRTGANTEAFF. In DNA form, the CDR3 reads TGTGCCAGCAGACGGACAGGGGCGAACACTGAAGCTTTCTTT.

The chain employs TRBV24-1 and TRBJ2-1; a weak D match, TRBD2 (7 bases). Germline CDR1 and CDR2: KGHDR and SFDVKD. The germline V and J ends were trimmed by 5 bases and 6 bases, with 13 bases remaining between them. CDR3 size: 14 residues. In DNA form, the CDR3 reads TGTGCCACCAGTGCTGGGGGGGCAGGCAATGAGCAGTTCTTC. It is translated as CATSAGGAGNEQFF.

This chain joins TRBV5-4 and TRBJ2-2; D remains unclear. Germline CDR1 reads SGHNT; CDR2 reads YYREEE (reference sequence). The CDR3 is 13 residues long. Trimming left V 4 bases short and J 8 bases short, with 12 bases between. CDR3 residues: CASSPVPQGELFF. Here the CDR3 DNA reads TGTGCCAGCAGCCCCGTGCCCCAGGGGGAGCTGTTTTTT.

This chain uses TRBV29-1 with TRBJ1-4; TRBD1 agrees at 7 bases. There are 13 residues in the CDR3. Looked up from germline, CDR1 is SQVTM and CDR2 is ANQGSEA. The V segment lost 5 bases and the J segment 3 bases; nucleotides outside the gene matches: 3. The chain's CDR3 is CSVHTGANEKLFF. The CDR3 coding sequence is TGCAGCGTTCATACAGGGGCTAATGAAAAACTGTTTTTT. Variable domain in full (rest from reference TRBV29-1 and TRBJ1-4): SAVISQKPSRDICQRGTSLTIQCQVDSQVTMMFWYRQQPGQSLTLIATANQGSEATYESGFVIDKFPISRPNLTFSTLTVSNMSPEDSSIYLCSVHTGANEKLFFGSGTQLSVL.

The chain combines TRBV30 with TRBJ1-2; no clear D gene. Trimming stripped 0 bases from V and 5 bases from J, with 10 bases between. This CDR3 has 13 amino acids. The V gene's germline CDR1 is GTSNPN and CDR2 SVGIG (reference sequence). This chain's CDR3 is CAWSVNPAYGYTF. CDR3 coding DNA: TGTGCCTGGAGTGTAAACCCTGCTTATGGCTACACCTTC.

CDR3 nucleotide sequence: TGTGCCAGCAGCGGACTGGCGGGGTTGAACACCGGGGAGCTGTTTTTT. Translation gives CASSGLAGLNTGELFF. The rearrangement joins TRBV9 to TRBJ2-2; a weak D match, TRBD2 (6 bases). The V and J ends lost 3 bases and 1 base respectively, with 13 bases between them. This CDR3 is built from 16 residues. Germline V gives CDR1 SGDLS, CDR2 YYNGEE.

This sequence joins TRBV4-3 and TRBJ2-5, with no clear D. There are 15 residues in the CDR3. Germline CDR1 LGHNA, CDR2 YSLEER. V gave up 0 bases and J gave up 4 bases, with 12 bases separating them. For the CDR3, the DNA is TGCGCCAGCAGCCAAGACATCCCCCAAGGAGAGACCCAGTACTTC. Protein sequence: CASSQDIPQGETQYF.

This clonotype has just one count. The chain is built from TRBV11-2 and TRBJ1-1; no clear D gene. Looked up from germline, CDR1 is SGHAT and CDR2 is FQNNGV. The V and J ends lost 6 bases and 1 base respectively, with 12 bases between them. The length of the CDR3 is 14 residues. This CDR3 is CASSGTVGNTEAFF. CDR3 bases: TGTGCCAGCAGTGGAACAGTGGGGAACACTGAAGCTTTCTTT. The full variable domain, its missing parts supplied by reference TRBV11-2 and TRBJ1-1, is EAGVAQSPRYKIIEKRQSVAFWCNPISGHATLYWYQQILGQGPKLLIQFQNNGVVDDSQLPKDRFSAERLKGVDSTLKIQPAKLEDSAVYLCASSGTVGNTEAFFGQGTRLTVV.

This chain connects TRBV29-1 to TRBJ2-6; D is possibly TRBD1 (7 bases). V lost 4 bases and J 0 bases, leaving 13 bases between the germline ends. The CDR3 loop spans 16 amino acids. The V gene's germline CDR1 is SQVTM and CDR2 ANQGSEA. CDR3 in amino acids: CSVAQGGLSGANVLTF. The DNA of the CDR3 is TGCAGCGTTGCGCAGGGGGGTCTCTCTGGGGCCAACGTCCTGACTTTC.

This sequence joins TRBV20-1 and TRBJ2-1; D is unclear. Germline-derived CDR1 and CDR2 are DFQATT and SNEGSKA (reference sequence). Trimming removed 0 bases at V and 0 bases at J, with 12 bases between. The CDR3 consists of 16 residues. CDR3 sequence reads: CSARDREASSYNEQFF. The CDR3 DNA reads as TGCAGTGCTAGAGATAGAGAGGCTAGCTCCTACAATGAGCAGTTCTTC.

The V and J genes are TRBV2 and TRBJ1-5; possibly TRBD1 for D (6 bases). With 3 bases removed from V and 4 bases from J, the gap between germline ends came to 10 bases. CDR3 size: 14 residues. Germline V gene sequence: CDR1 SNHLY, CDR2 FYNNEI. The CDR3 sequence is CASSDGTLNQPQHF. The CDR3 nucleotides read TGTGCCAGCAGTGACGGGACATTAAATCAGCCCCAGCATTTT.

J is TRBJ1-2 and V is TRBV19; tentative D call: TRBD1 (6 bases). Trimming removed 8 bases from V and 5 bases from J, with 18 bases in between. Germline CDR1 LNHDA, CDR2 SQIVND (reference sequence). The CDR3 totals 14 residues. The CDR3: CASSWRTETYGYTF. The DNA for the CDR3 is TGTGCCAGTTCGTGGCGGACAGAGACTTATGGCTACACCTTC.

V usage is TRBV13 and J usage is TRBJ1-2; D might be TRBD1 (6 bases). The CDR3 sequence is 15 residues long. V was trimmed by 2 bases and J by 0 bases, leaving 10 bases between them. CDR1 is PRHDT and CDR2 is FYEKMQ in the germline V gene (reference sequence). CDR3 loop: CASSLRTEANYGYTF. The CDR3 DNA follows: TGTGCCAGCAGCTTACGGACAGAAGCTAACTATGGCTACACCTTC.

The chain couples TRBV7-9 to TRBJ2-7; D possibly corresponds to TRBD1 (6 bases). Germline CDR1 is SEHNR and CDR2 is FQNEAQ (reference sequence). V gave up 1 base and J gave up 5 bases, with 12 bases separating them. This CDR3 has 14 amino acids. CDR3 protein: CASSLGGPGDEQYF. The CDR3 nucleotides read TGTGCCAGCAGCTTAGGGGGGCCAGGGGACGAGCAGTACTTC.

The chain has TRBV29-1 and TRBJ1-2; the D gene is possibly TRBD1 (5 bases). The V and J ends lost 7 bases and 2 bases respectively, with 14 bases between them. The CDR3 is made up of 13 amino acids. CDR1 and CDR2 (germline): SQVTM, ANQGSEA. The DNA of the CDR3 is TGCAGCGCCTACGCGGGGGGAAACTATGGCTACACCTTC. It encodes CSAYAGGNYGYTF.

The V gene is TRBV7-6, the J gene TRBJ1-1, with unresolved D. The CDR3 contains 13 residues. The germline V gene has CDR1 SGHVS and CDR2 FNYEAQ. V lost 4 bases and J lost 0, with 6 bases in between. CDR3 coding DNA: TGTGCCAGCAGCTACCTTATGAACACTGAAGCTTTCTTT. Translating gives CASSYLMNTEAFF.

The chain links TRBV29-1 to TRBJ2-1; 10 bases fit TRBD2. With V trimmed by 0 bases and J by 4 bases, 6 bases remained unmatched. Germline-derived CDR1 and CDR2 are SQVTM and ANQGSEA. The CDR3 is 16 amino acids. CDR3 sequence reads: CSVEESGGAMYNEQFF. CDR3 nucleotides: TGCAGCGTTGAAGAGAGCGGGGGGGCAATGTACAATGAGCAGTTCTTC.

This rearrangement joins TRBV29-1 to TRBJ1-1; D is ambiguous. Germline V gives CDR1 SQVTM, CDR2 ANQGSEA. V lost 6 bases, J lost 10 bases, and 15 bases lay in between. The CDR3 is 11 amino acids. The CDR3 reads CSVPIVEGAFF. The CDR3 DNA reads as TGCAGCGTCCCGATAGTCGAAGGAGCTTTCTTT.

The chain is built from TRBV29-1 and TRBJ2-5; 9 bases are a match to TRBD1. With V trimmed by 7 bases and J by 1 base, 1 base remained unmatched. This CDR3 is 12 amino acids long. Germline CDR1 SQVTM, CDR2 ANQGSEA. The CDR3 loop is CSGTGVQETQYF. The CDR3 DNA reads TGCAGCGGGACAGGGGTCCAAGAGACCCAGTACTTC.

CDR3 protein: CATSLRDREAGELFF. The CDR3 DNA sequence: TGTGCCACCAGCCTCCGGGACAGGGAGGCCGGGGAGCTGTTTTTT. The V call is TRBV24-1, the J call TRBJ2-2; 9 bases align to TRBD1. Germline assignment: CDR1 KGHDR and CDR2 SFDVKD. The V gene end was trimmed by 7 bases and the J gene end by 6 bases; junction bases not matched to a gene: 8. This CDR3 contains 15 residues.

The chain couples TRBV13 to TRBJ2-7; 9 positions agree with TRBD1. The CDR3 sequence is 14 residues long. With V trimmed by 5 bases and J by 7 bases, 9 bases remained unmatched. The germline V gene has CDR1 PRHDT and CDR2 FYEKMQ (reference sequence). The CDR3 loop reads CASSHRDRVREQYF. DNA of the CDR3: TGTGCCAGCAGCCACCGGGACAGGGTGAGGGAGCAGTACTTC.